This record concerns one T cell receptor (beta chain) sequence. This may stem from a read error, because a much larger clone lies one nucleotide away. Amplification targeted TCR beta CDR3 regions from RNA transcripts. The TCR CDR3 was amplified in a first-round RT-PCR using the HTBI primer set. TCRdb reprocessed the multiplex PCR reads via MiXCR and lists one record per CDR3 protein. The table shows about half a million distinct CDR3 sequences, with around 21% occurring only once. The record originates from a study of T cells in Graves' hyperthyroidism and ophthalmopathy. This CDR3 spans 15 amino acids. Germline CDR1 and CDR2: LNHDA and SQIVND (reference sequence).

The chain links TRBV19 to TRBJ1-1; 8 nucleotides match TRBD1. This receptor was identified in a man younger than 30 with Graves' hyperthyroidism. Sequencing was performed on blood. CDR3 sequence reads: CASNRGTGTNTEACF. In nucleotides, the CDR3 is TGTGCCAGTAACCGGGGGACAGGCACGAACACTGAAGCTTGCTTT.